The present entry profiles one TCR beta chain with its context. The data stem from a study of blood T cell repertoires in COVID-19. Germline values: CDR1 SEHNR, CDR2 FQNEAQ (reference sequence). V gave up 2 bases and J gave up 2 bases; unmatched junction bases: 11. This CDR3 has 18 residues. TCRdb keeps only in-frame clones here, not all; method: immunoSEQ multiplex PCR. The table shows about 36,000 clones, with around 85% occurring only once. This TCR was recovered from a man between 70 and 80 years old with acute or convalescent COVID-19. Source material: peripheral blood. The chain uses TRBV7-9 and TRBJ2-5; 10 bases align to TRBD2. CDR3 sequence: CASSLYGRAGGLQETQYF. CDR3 DNA: TGTGCCAGCAGCTTATATGGAAGAGCGGGAGGGTTACAAGAGACCCAGTACTTC.